These 20 T cell receptor beta chains were all obtained from the same sample, sequenced in a study of glioma-infiltrating T cells. Using RNA template, CDR3s of TCR alpha and beta were amplified with iRepertoire arm-PCR. A single record per CDR3 protein comes from TCRdb applying MiXCR to the multiplex PCR reads. The sample lists 300,000 to 400,000 distinct CDR3 sequences, roughly two fifths occurring once. Sequenced input: glioma tissue, nonneoplastic brain tissue, or PBMCs (not recorded which). These receptors were collected from a human donor with low-grade glioma or glioblastoma, undergoing nonglioma brain surgery, or in good health (not recorded which).

V is TRBV5-4 and J is TRBJ1-2, with 9 bases fitting TRBD1. The CDR3 consists of 16 residues. Per the germline V gene, CDR1 is SGHNT and CDR2 is YYREEE (reference sequence). Unmatched junction bases numbered 10, after V lost 4 bases and J lost 3 bases. The CDR3 loop reads CASSTAGTGNHYGYTF. CDR3 in DNA: TGTGCCAGCAGCACCGCCGGGACAGGGAATCACTATGGCTACACCTTC. Combining the CDR3 with reference TRBV5-4 and TRBJ1-2 gives the whole variable domain ETGVTQSPTHLIKTRGQQVTLRCSSQSGHNTVSWYQQALGQGPQFIFQYYREEENGRGNFPPRFSGLQFPNYSSELNVNALELDDSALYLCASSTAGTGNHYGYTFGSGTRLTVV.

There are many counts of this clonotype. The chain uses TRBV27 and TRBJ2-1; D is perhaps TRBD2 (6 bases). CDR1 is MNHEY, CDR2 SMNVEV, per germline (reference sequence). V was clipped by 0 bases and J by 9 bases, with 15 bases between them. This CDR3 region has 15 residues. CDR3 bases: TGTGCCAGCAGTTTATCGGCTAGCGTCAGTACTGAGCAGTTCTTC. Translated: CASSLSASVSTEQFF.

The chain recombines TRBV5-1 with TRBJ1-2; D is perhaps TRBD1 (6 bases). This CDR3 comprises 15 residues. Germline CDR1 and CDR2: SGHRS and YFSETQ. Deletions cut 5 bases from V and 2 bases from J, with 16 bases between. The DNA for the CDR3 is TGCGCCAGCAGTTATGAGCAGGGGAGGAACTATGGCTACACCTTC. It is translated as CASSYEQGRNYGYTF.

With respect to this clonotype: A much larger clone sits a single nucleotide away, making a read error possible. V and J are TRBV28 and TRBJ2-3; no clear D. The J call may be faulty, since TRBJ2-5 better matches the DNA end. This CDR3 has 11 residues. Germline loops: CDR1 MDHEN, CDR2 SYDVKM. The CDR3 loop reads CASSLEKTQYF. CDR3 nucleotide sequence: TGTGCCAGCAGCTTAGAGAAGACCCAGTACTTC.

This clonotype was picked up many times. V and J are TRBV28 and TRBJ1-2; 7 nucleotides match TRBD1. Per the germline V gene, CDR1 is MDHEN and CDR2 is SYDVKM. Losses at the gene ends were 7 bases for V and 5 bases for J; bases not matched to a gene: 4. CDR3 length: 12 amino acids. The CDR3 DNA reads TGTGCCAGCACCTTACAGGGGTATGGCTACACCTTC. Translated: CASTLQGYGYTF.

This clonotype was recorded many times. This chain connects TRBV27 to TRBJ2-2; 7 bases are shared with TRBD2. With 8 bases clipped from V and 3 bases from J, the junction kept 6 bases outside the gene matches. The CDR3 spans 14 residues. Per the germline V gene, CDR1 is MNHEY and CDR2 is SMNVEV (reference sequence). CDR3 bases: TGTGCCAGCGCACCGGGACTATACACCGGGGAGCTGTTTTTT. It translates to CASAPGLYTGELFF.

This clonotype has at least ten counts. This chain uses TRBV27 with TRBJ1-6; 7 nucleotides match TRBD1. CDR3 length: 15 amino acids. Losses at the gene ends were 5 bases for V and 4 bases for J; bases not matched to a gene: 5. Germline-derived CDR1 and CDR2 are MNHEY and SMNVEV (reference sequence). CDR3 in amino acids: CASSLPGQYNSPLHF. The CDR3 DNA reads TGTGCCAGCAGTCTACCGGGACAGTATAATTCACCCCTCCACTTT.

This clonotype was counted only a few times. The chain combines TRBV28 with TRBJ1-2, with D perhaps matching TRBD1 (5 bases). The V and J ends lost 6 bases and 2 bases respectively, with 7 bases between them. Per the germline V gene, CDR1 is MDHEN and CDR2 is SYDVKM. This CDR3 region has 12 residues. The chain's CDR3 is CASSRVNYGYTF. The CDR3 DNA reads as TGTGCCAGCAGCAGGGTGAACTATGGCTACACCTTC.

The chain uses TRBV4-1 and TRBJ1-1, with D possibly matching TRBD1 (6 bases). The V end was cut by 4 bases, the J end by 0 bases, with 24 bases between. The CDR3 runs 19 residues. The germline V gene has CDR1 MGHRA and CDR2 YSYEKL. CDR3 DNA sequence: TGCGCCAGCAGCCGAACTAGGATACAGGGAAGGAGAATGAACACTGAAGCTTTCTTT. Residues: CASSRTRIQGRRMNTEAFF.

As concerns this clonotype: Since the CDR3 does not end with the conserved phenylalanine or tryptophan, this likely comes from a read error. In nucleotides, the CDR3 is TGTGCCAGCAGCCAAGTAGTCAATGAGCAGTTCCTC. As protein: CASSQVVNEQFL. V gene TRBV4-2 combines with J gene TRBJ2-1; no clear D gene. Germline assignment: CDR1 LGHNA and CDR2 YNFKEQ. CDR3 size: 12 residues. The V end was cut by 1 base, the J end by 6 bases, with 4 bases between.

Of note for this clonotype: The CDR3 end shows no conserved phenylalanine or tryptophan, and so a read error is likely. The J gene is TRBJ1-1, the V gene TRBV7-8; D gene unclear. V was trimmed by 2 bases and J by 0 bases, leaving 7 bases between them. The CDR3 is made up of 14 amino acids. The germline V gene encodes CDR1 SGHVS and CDR2 FQNEAQ. The CDR3 DNA is TGTGCCAGCAGCTTACTTGGGGTGAACACTGAAGCTTTCTTG. It specifies CASSLLGVNTEAFL.

V usage is TRBV4-2 and J usage is TRBJ2-3; the D gene is possibly TRBD1 (6 bases). V was pared by 4 bases and J by 6 bases, with 11 bases between. Germline CDR1 reads LGHNA; CDR2 reads YNFKEQ. The CDR3 runs 13 residues. The CDR3 loop is CASSRQVTDTQYF. CDR3 DNA: TGTGCCAGCAGCCGACAGGTGACTGATACGCAGTATTTT.

This clonotype has a handful of counts. V usage is TRBV3-1 and J usage is TRBJ2-7, with 7 bases identical to TRBD2. CDR1 and CDR2 (germline): LGHDT, YNNKEL (reference sequence). The V gene end was trimmed by 0 bases and the J gene end by 2 bases; junction bases not matched to a gene: 4. The CDR3 is 15 residues long. The CDR3 DNA sequence: TGTGCCAGCAGCCAAGAGCCTAGCGGAACCTACGAGCAGTACTTC. Its translation: CASSQEPSGTYEQYF.

This clonotype was observed at least ten times. This chain links TRBV6-2 or TRBV6-3 with TRBJ2-3, with D possibly being TRBD2 (5 bases). CDR3 length equals 12 residues. The germline V gene encodes CDR1 MNHEY and CDR2 SVGEGT. V lost 1 base to trimming and J lost 6 bases, with 5 bases between them. CDR3 sequence reads: CASSYWEDTQYF. The CDR3 nucleotides read TGTGCCAGCAGTTACTGGGAGGATACGCAGTATTTT.

The V call is TRBV10-3, the J call TRBJ2-7, with D possibly being TRBD1 or TRBD2 (5 bases each). CDR3 size: 19 residues. V lost 0 bases, J lost 1 base, and 22 bases lay in between. Germline lookup yields CDR1 ENHRY and CDR2 SYGVKD. The CDR3 is CAISESDREWDGSSYEQYF. Here the CDR3 DNA reads TGTGCCATCAGTGAGTCGGATAGGGAATGGGACGGATCATCCTACGAGCAGTACTTC.

The J gene is TRBJ2-3, the V gene TRBV7-2; TRBD2 matches at 10 bases. Germline loops: CDR1 SGHTA, CDR2 FQGNSA. The ends lost 5 bases at V and 4 bases at J; junction bases unmatched: 9. The CDR3 extends over 16 amino acids. The CDR3 DNA reads as TGTGCCAGCAGCCCCGCCCGGAGCGGGAGGGCAGATACGCAGTATTTT. This encodes CASSPARSGRADTQYF. The whole variable domain, filled in from reference TRBV7-2 and TRBJ2-3, reads GAGVSQSPSNKVTEKGKDVELRCDPISGHTALYWYRQSLGQGLEFLIYFQGNSAPDKSGLPSDRFSAERTGGSVSTLTIQRTQQEDSAVYLCASSPARSGRADTQYFGPGTRLTVL.

In its sample, this clonotype was seen a few times. J is TRBJ2-3 and V is TRBV2; D is unresolved. The CDR3 runs to 10 residues. Germline CDR1 reads SNHLY; CDR2 reads FYNNEI. V lost 8 bases, J lost 5 bases, and 5 bases lay in between. CDR3 in DNA: TGTGCCAGCTTGATAGATACGCAGTATTTT. It specifies CASLIDTQYF.

The count of this clonotype is one. Given a much more abundant clone one base away, this may be a read error. This chain joins TRBV20-1 and TRBJ2-1; a weak D match, TRBD2 (6 bases). This CDR3 contains 15 residues. CDR1 DFQATT and CDR2 SNEGSKA come from the germline V gene (reference sequence). The CDR3 nucleotides are TGCAGTGCTATCATAGCGGAGCGCTCCTACAATGAGAAGTTCTTC. The encoded protein is CSAIIAERSYNEKFF.

This clonotype was seen a handful of times. This chain joins TRBV25-1 and TRBJ2-7, with D perhaps matching TRBD1 or TRBD2 (5 bases each). The germline V gene encodes CDR1 MGHDK and CDR2 SYGVNS. There are 15 residues in the CDR3. Trimming left V 3 bases short and J 2 bases short, with 14 bases between. The CDR3 loop reads CASSDRRDLTYEQYF. The DNA of the CDR3 is TGTGCCAGCAGTGACCGCCGGGACCTTACCTACGAGCAGTACTTC.

The chain combines TRBV28 with TRBJ1-3, with D maybe TRBD1 (6 bases). Trimming took 1 base from V and 7 from J, leaving 14 bases between them. CDR1 is MDHEN and CDR2 is SYDVKM in the germline V gene. The CDR3 is 15 residues long. The CDR3 loop is CASSLSGGGRNTIYF. CDR3 coding DNA: TGTGCCAGCAGTTTATCCGGAGGGGGTCGGAACACCATATATTTT.